The 28 T cell receptor beta chains reported below all come from one sample, sequenced in a study of blood T cell repertoires in COVID-19. Profiling relied on immunoSEQ multiplex PCR, and the TCRdb table lists in-frame clones only, not all of them. Of tens of thousands of clones listed, roughly four fifths are singletons. The sample was peripheral blood. The origin of the receptors is a human donor in a cohort sampled during active COVID-19.

V gene TRBV5-1 combines with J gene TRBJ1-3; D remains ambiguous. Between the trimmed V and J ends, which lost 0 bases and 3 bases, there was a span of 4 bases. The CDR3 runs 13 residues. Germline lookup yields CDR1 SGHRS and CDR2 YFSETQ. The CDR3 DNA is TGCGCCAGCAGCTTGGACAGTGGAAACACCATATATTTT. This encodes CASSLDSGNTIYF.

This clone was seen just once. The chain's CDR3 is CASSLAVAKNIQYF. Written as DNA, the CDR3 is TGTGCCAGCAGCTTGGCTGTAGCCAAAAACATTCAGTACTTC. The rearrangement uses TRBV5-6 and TRBJ2-4; D ambiguous. The germline V gene has CDR1 SGHDT and CDR2 YYEEEE. This CDR3 comprises 14 residues. Trimming shortened V by 0 bases and J by 0 bases, and 4 bases separated the two germline ends.

V gene TRBV9 combines with J gene TRBJ1-1; TRBD1 is a possible D gene (5 bases). V was trimmed by 4 bases and J by 1 base, leaving 11 bases between them. Germline CDR1 reads SGDLS; CDR2 reads YYNGEE. The CDR3 has 14 amino acids. CDR3 DNA sequence: TGTGCCAGCAGCCCCGGACACCGGAACACTGAAGCTTTCTTT. As protein: CASSPGHRNTEAFF.

The rearrangement uses TRBV19 and TRBJ2-3; D may be TRBD1 (5 bases). Germline values: CDR1 LNHDA, CDR2 SQIVND (reference sequence). The CDR3 is made up of 13 amino acids. The V gene lost 5 bases and the J gene lost 2 bases, with 8 bases spanning the gap. The CDR3 spells CASSVQDTDTQYF. The CDR3 nucleotides are TGTGCCAGTAGTGTACAGGACACAGATACGCAGTATTTT.

The CDR3 bases are TGTGCCAGCAGTTTATTAGGGGCCGCGGAAGCTTTCTTT. Translation gives CASSLLGAAEAFF. The chain has TRBV27 and TRBJ1-1; weak D call: TRBD1 (5 bases). With 1 base removed from V and 8 bases from J, the gap between germline ends came to 11 bases. This CDR3 contains 13 residues. Germline V gives CDR1 MNHEY, CDR2 SMNVEV (reference sequence).

This chain uses TRBV11-2 with TRBJ2-1; 7 nucleotides line up with TRBD2. The junction had 18 bases not matched to a gene; V was cut back by 8 bases and J by 8 bases. The CDR3 loop spans 16 amino acids. Germline-derived CDR1 and CDR2 are SGHAT and FQNNGV. CDR3 DNA sequence: TGTGCCAGCGAATTAGGTTGGCGCCCGGGGAGGGATGAGCAGTTCTTC. It specifies CASELGWRPGRDEQFF.

The CDR3 spells CASSRKGQMHYGYTF. The CDR3 coding sequence is TGTGCCAGCAGTCGAAAGGGACAGATGCACTATGGCTACACCTTC. V usage is TRBV28 and J usage is TRBJ1-2; 7 positions agree with TRBD1. Germline V lookup: CDR1 MDHEN, CDR2 SYDVKM. The J segment lost 3 bases and the V segment lost 5 bases, leaving 9 bases of the junction unmatched. The CDR3 loop spans 15 amino acids.

The rearrangement joins TRBV6-5 to TRBJ1-4, with 10 bases lining up with TRBD1. The length of the CDR3 is 14 residues. Looked up from germline, CDR1 is MNHEY and CDR2 is SVGAGI. With 5 bases clipped from V and 7 bases from J, the junction kept 4 bases outside the gene matches. The CDR3, as DNA: TGTGCCAGCAGTAAGACAGGGGGCCTTGAAAAACTGTTTTTT. This gives the protein CASSKTGGLEKLFF.

The chain carries TRBV6-5 and TRBJ2-5, with D possibly being TRBD2 (5 bases). Trimming removed 4 bases at V and 4 bases at J, with 16 bases between. Germline V gene sequence: CDR1 MNHEY, CDR2 SVGAGI. This CDR3 region has 15 residues. In DNA form, the CDR3 reads TGTGCCAGCAGTTTCAGCATCCAGCGGCTAGAGACCCAGTACTTC. Translation: CASSFSIQRLETQYF.

This sequence joins TRBV24-1 and TRBJ2-3, with TRBD1 matching 8 bases. V dropped 4 bases and J dropped 4; count of bases not matched to a gene: 9. This CDR3 has 16 residues. From germline, CDR1 is KGHDR and CDR2 SFDVKD. The CDR3 nucleotides read TGTGCCACCAGTGACCACCGGACAGGGAGACCAGATACGCAGTATTTT. Protein sequence: CATSDHRTGRPDTQYF.

The chain employs TRBV7-2 and TRBJ2-5, with 7 positions matching TRBD1. V was clipped by 2 bases and J by 13 bases; unmatched bases: 7. This CDR3 is built from 12 residues. The germline CDR1 and CDR2 sequences are SGHTA and FQGNSA. For the CDR3, the DNA is TGTGCCAGCAGCTTATTTAGGGGGCCTGGGTACTTC. Protein: CASSLFRGPGYF.

The V and J genes are TRBV9 and TRBJ1-1; D remains ambiguous. V dropped 7 bases and J dropped 1 base, with 11 bases sitting between them. In germline, CDR1 is SGDLS, CDR2 YYNGEE. The CDR3 is 13 residues long. The CDR3 coding sequence is TGTGCCAGCGGTCTAGGAGCGAACACTGAAGCTTTCTTT. This gives the protein CASGLGANTEAFF.

This clone was found a few times. The genes are TRBV2 and TRBJ1-1; perhaps TRBD1 as D (5 bases). This CDR3 comprises 13 residues. Germline-derived CDR1 and CDR2 are SNHLY and FYNNEI. Trimming left V 7 bases short and J 5 bases short, with 14 bases between. CDR3 sequence reads: CASNQGGDTEAFF. Here the CDR3 DNA reads TGTGCCAGCAATCAGGGAGGTGATACTGAAGCTTTCTTT.

This chain links TRBV7-8 with TRBJ1-5, with D hard to call. Looked up from germline, CDR1 is SGHVS and CDR2 is FQNEAQ. The CDR3 is 12 amino acids. The V end was cut by 1 base, the J end by 9 bases, with 7 bases between. CDR3 coding DNA: TGTGCCAGCAGCTTAGTCGCGTTGCCCCAGCATTTT. Protein: CASSLVALPQHF.

This clone has a handful of counts. The J gene is TRBJ1-3, the V gene TRBV19, with 7 bases matching TRBD1. CDR1 and CDR2 from the germline V gene are LNHDA and SQIVND (reference sequence). CDR3 length: 15 residues. Trimming took 7 bases from V and 0 from J; bases not matched to a gene: 6. CDR3 sequence: CASINTGVSGNTIYF. The CDR3 coding sequence is TGTGCCAGTATCAACACAGGGGTCTCTGGAAACACCATATATTTT.

This chain connects TRBV11-2 to TRBJ1-5; no reliable D call. This CDR3 contains 15 residues. Looked up from germline, CDR1 is SGHAT and CDR2 is FQNNGV. Trimming cost V 3 bases and J 4 bases, with 13 bases left between them. The CDR3 nucleotides are TGTGCCAGCAGCTTTAGAGGGCAGGCAAATCAGCCCCAGCATTTT. Encoded protein: CASSFRGQANQPQHF.

The V call is TRBV19, the J call TRBJ2-1; 9 bases agree with TRBD1. Germline V gene sequence: CDR1 LNHDA, CDR2 SQIVND (reference sequence). Trimming cost V 5 bases and J 5 bases; bases outside gene matches: 7. There are 15 residues in the CDR3. The CDR3 nucleotides are TGTGCCAGTAGTTCAACAGGGGGCGCGCACAATGAGCAGTTCTTC. This encodes CASSSTGGAHNEQFF.

This clone was detected once. The V gene is TRBV4-2, the J gene TRBJ2-7; maybe TRBD2 (6 bases). CDR3 length: 15 amino acids. Trimming removed 2 bases from V and 4 bases from J, with 15 bases in between. Germline values: CDR1 LGHNA, CDR2 YNFKEQ. The DNA for the CDR3 is TGTGCCAGCAGCCAATCGGGCGGGACTGGGTACGAGCAGTACTTC. Its translation is CASSQSGGTGYEQYF.

The chain combines TRBV7-8 with TRBJ1-1, with 10 positions matching TRBD1. Looked up from germline, CDR1 is SGHVS and CDR2 is FQNEAQ. Trimming took 1 base from V and 4 from J; bases not matched to a gene: 0. The CDR3 totals 14 residues. The CDR3 region has the DNA TGTGCCAGCAGCTTAGGGGACAGGGGCACTGAAGCTTTCTTT. It yields the protein CASSLGDRGTEAFF.

This clone was found once. CDR3 bases: TGTGCCAGCTCACCGACTAGACTAGCAGTGGCAGATGAGCAGTTCTTC. Protein sequence: CASSPTRLAVADEQFF. The chain uses TRBV18 and TRBJ2-1; 7 bases map to TRBD2. Trimming cost V 3 bases and J 8 bases; bases outside gene matches: 13. The CDR3 is made up of 16 amino acids. Germline V lookup: CDR1 KGHSH, CDR2 LQKENI.

CDR3 in DNA: TGTGCCAGCAGTTTTTCTTCGAGCGTTAATGAGCAGTTCTTC. It encodes CASSFSSSVNEQFF. This chain connects TRBV28 to TRBJ2-1; D uncertain. This CDR3 has 14 residues. Germline CDR1 is MDHEN and CDR2 is SYDVKM. The V gene lost 3 bases and the J gene lost 7 bases, with 13 bases spanning the gap. Together with reference TRBV28 and TRBJ2-1, the CDR3 gives the full variable domain: DVKVTQSSRYLVKRTGEKVFLECVQDMDHENMFWYRQDPGLGLRLIYFSYDVKMKEKGDIPEGYSVSREKKERFSLILESASTNQTSMYLCASSFSSSVNEQFFGPGTRLTVL.

V is TRBV30 and J is TRBJ1-2; maybe TRBD1 (5 bases). The CDR3 has 14 residues. Germline V gives CDR1 GTSNPN, CDR2 SVGIG (reference sequence). Trimming cost V 6 bases and J 4 bases, with 18 bases left between them. CDR3 sequence: CACLEAGSSYGYTF. The CDR3 region has the DNA TGTGCCTGCCTAGAAGCAGGGTCGAGCTATGGCTACACCTTC.

The rearrangement uses TRBV7-2 and TRBJ1-4; maybe TRBD1 (6 bases). V was cut by 10 bases and J by 3 bases, with 12 bases left in between. Germline CDR1 SGHTA, CDR2 FQGNSA. The CDR3 has 13 amino acids. CDR3: CATRTVANEKLFF. Written as DNA, the CDR3 is TGTGCCACCCGGACAGTTGCTAATGAAAAACTGTTTTTT.

On this clone itself: Within the sample, other DNA sequences also encode this same CDR3. This chain connects TRBV20-1 to TRBJ2-7; D not resolved. The germline gives CDR1 DFQATT, CDR2 SNEGSKA (reference sequence). V lost 3 bases, J lost 0 bases, and 6 bases lay in between. The CDR3 runs 12 residues. This CDR3 is CSASTSSYEQYF. DNA for the CDR3: TGCAGTGCTAGTACTTCCTCCTACGAGCAGTACTTC.

In nucleotides, the CDR3 is TGTGCCAGCAGCTCGAAGCGGGTTTCCTACAATGAGCAGTTCTTC. Encoded protein: CASSSKRVSYNEQFF. V is TRBV5-4 and J is TRBJ2-1; D might be TRBD2 (6 bases). Germline CDR1 and CDR2: SGHNT and YYREEE (reference sequence). This CDR3 region has 15 residues. The V and J ends lost 3 bases and 1 base respectively, with 11 bases between them.

V usage is TRBV30 and J usage is TRBJ2-3; TRBD2 might be the D (5 bases). This CDR3 region has 16 residues. Germline V gene sequence: CDR1 GTSNPN, CDR2 SVGIG (reference sequence). Trimming removed 1 base at V and 0 bases at J, with 14 bases between. The DNA for the CDR3 is TGTGCCTGGAGTGGTTCCCGGGGAACTAGCACAGATACGCAGTATTTT. Protein: CAWSGSRGTSTDTQYF.

The count of this clone is one. The chain joins TRBV5-6 to TRBJ2-3; D perhaps matches TRBD2 (5 bases). The CDR3 consists of 16 residues. Trimming shortened V by 4 bases and J by 0 bases, and 15 bases separated the two germline ends. The germline V gene encodes CDR1 SGHDT and CDR2 YYEEEE. CDR3 amino acids: CASSPYTTGSTDTQYF. The CDR3, as DNA: TGTGCCAGCAGCCCGTATACTACGGGGAGCACAGATACGCAGTATTTT.

CDR3 in amino acids: CASSSRVLESYNEQFF. DNA of the CDR3: TGTGCCAGCAGCTCCAGGGTGTTAGAGTCCTACAATGAGCAGTTCTTC. The J gene is TRBJ2-1, the V gene TRBV7-6, with a weak D call TRBD1 (5 bases). The CDR3 contains 16 residues. With 4 bases removed from V and 1 base from J, the gap between germline ends came to 14 bases. Per the germline V gene, CDR1 is SGHVS and CDR2 is FNYEAQ. The entire variable domain, with the rest obtained from reference TRBV7-6 and TRBJ2-1, is as follows: GAGVSQSPRYKVTKRGQDVALRCDPISGHVSLYWYRQALGQGPEFLTYFNYEAQQDKSGLPNDRFSAERPEGSISTLTIQRTEQRDSAMYRCASSSRVLESYNEQFFGPGTRLTVL.